This T cell receptor (beta chain) was sequenced during a study of shared clonotypes between healthy human individuals. Study-level background: In total, the donors were a couple of women and three men aged 18 to 49.

The CDR3 has 15 residues. The V gene's germline CDR1 is LGHNA and CDR2 YSLEER. The ends lost 3 bases at V and 1 base at J; junction bases unmatched: 1. Among the unsorted PBMC samples, replicate PCRs used around 300 ng DNA, approximately 30,000 T cell genomes. Repertoires were generated with immunoSEQ multiplex PCR, while TCRdb's copy carries only in-frame clones and drops some. Here the sample spans about half a million clones, more than 65% being singletons. The specimen sequenced was PBMCs. The TCR originated in a woman in her 40s in good health. Some clones in this sample may be carry-over from other donors' samples. V usage is TRBV4-3 and J usage is TRBJ2-7, with TRBD2 identical over 12 bases. As DNA, the CDR3 is TGCGCCAGCAGCCAGACTAGCGGGAGTTCCTACGAGCAGTACTTC. It yields the protein CASSQTSGSSYEQYF.